This is a list of T cell receptor beta chains from one sample in a study of blood T cell repertoires in COVID-19. This table comes from immunoSEQ multiplex PCR, and its TCRdb copy is limited to in-frame clones, with some not included. The sample lists approximately 160,000 clones; around four fifths were seen once. Sequencing was performed on peripheral blood. The origin of the receptors is a human donor in a cohort sampled during active COVID-19. Each CDR3 is given without its conserved first and last residue. A D gene is named only where the DNA matches it firmly.

v_gene: TRBV4-3; j_gene: TRBJ2-1; d_gene: -; CDR3aa: ASSQVASGYNEQF
v_gene: TRBV29-1; j_gene: TRBJ1-1; d_gene: -; CDR3aa: SVLRWGDNTEAF
v_gene: TRBV10-3; j_gene: TRBJ1-2; d_gene: -; CDR3aa: AISRENGYT
v_gene: TRBV11-2; j_gene: TRBJ1-5; d_gene: -; CDR3aa: ASSGGHWGNQPQH
v_gene: TRBV7-7; j_gene: TRBJ2-1; d_gene: -; CDR3aa: ASSLGYRNEQF
v_gene: TRBV5-5; j_gene: TRBJ1-5; d_gene: TRBD1; CDR3aa: ASSLGTGYSNQPQH
v_gene: TRBV5-1; j_gene: TRBJ2-5; d_gene: TRBD1; CDR3aa: ASSPDRVEETQY
v_gene: TRBV5-1; j_gene: TRBJ1-1; d_gene: TRBD1; CDR3aa: ASSQDRGTEAF
v_gene: TRBV7-2; j_gene: TRBJ1-6; d_gene: TRBD1; CDR3aa: ASSRIHRRTGQNSPLH
v_gene: TRBV4-1; j_gene: TRBJ1-4; d_gene: -; CDR3aa: ASSQATRTATNEKLF
v_gene: TRBV11-3; j_gene: TRBJ2-7; d_gene: -; CDR3aa: ASTSLTGERSYEQY
v_gene: TRBV5-1; j_gene: TRBJ2-1; d_gene: TRBD2; CDR3aa: ASSESKTSGNYNEQF
v_gene: TRBV6-2/TRBV6-3; j_gene: TRBJ1-2; d_gene: TRBD1; CDR3aa: ASSRGQAAHGGYT
v_gene: TRBV4-3; j_gene: TRBJ1-1; d_gene: -; CDR3aa: ASSPAQGYYTEAF
v_gene: TRBV19; j_gene: TRBJ1-2; d_gene: -; CDR3aa: ASHPLYLGGASGYT
v_gene: TRBV2; j_gene: TRBJ2-2; d_gene: TRBD2; CDR3aa: ASSDQASGGSGELF
v_gene: TRBV6-2/TRBV6-3; j_gene: TRBJ1-6; d_gene: -; CDR3aa: ASSPRRDNNSPLH
v_gene: TRBV6-1; j_gene: TRBJ1-2; d_gene: -; CDR3aa: ASSAVSGTVYYGYT
v_gene: TRBV6-1; j_gene: TRBJ1-2; d_gene: -; CDR3aa: ASSEGMAAIYGYT
v_gene: TRBV30; j_gene: TRBJ1-5; d_gene: -; CDR3aa: AWSGLRAGQPQH
v_gene: TRBV7-2; j_gene: TRBJ1-2; d_gene: -; CDR3aa: ASSPGTSLYGYT
v_gene: TRBV20-1; j_gene: TRBJ1-5; d_gene: -; CDR3aa: SASDGFSNQPQH
v_gene: TRBV9; j_gene: TRBJ2-2; d_gene: -; CDR3aa: ASSKPGHTNTGELF
v_gene: TRBV19; j_gene: TRBJ1-3; d_gene: TRBD1; CDR3aa: ASSWQGDSGNTIY
v_gene: TRBV6-2/TRBV6-3; j_gene: TRBJ2-1; d_gene: TRBD1; CDR3aa: ASSYKGAHNEQF